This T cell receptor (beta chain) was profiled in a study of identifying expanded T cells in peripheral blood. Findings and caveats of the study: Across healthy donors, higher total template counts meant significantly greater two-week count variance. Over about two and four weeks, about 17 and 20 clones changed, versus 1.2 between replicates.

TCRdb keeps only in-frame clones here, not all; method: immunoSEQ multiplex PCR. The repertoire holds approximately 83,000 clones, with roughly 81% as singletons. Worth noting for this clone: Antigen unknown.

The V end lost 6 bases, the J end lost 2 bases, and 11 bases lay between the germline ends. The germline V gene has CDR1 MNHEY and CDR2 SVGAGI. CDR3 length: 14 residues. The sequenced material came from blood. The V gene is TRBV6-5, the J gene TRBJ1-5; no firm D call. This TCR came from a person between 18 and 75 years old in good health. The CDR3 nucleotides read TGTGCCAGCAGCCACAGAGGCGGCAATCAGCCCCAGCATTTT. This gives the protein CASSHRGGNQPQHF.